The entry that follows covers one T cell receptor beta chain sequence. This record comes from a study of blood T cell repertoires in COVID-19. In the study overall: COVID-19 samples collected from the United States, Italy and Spain covered acute and convalescent phases.

As handled by the study authors: Amplifying reference gene primers gave estimates of nucleated cell counts. Only in-frame clones appear in the TCRdb table, and some are missing; sequencing was by immunoSEQ multiplex PCR. V, J and clone size derive from that table, while D and trimming were established from the DNA sequence. The profile shows approximately 40,000 clones, around 80% of them singletons. V lost 4 bases and J lost 4; bases outside the gene matches: 11. Per the germline V gene, CDR1 is MNHEY and CDR2 is SVGAGI. The CDR3 runs 16 residues. V is TRBV6-5 and J is TRBJ2-3, with 7 bases aligning to TRBD2. This TCR came from a man older than 75 with active or convalescent COVID-19. Input material: peripheral blood. For the CDR3, the DNA is TGTGCCAGCAGTTCCCAGGGTAGCGGGTACCCAGATACGCAGTATTTT. It yields the protein CASSSQGSGYPDTQYF.